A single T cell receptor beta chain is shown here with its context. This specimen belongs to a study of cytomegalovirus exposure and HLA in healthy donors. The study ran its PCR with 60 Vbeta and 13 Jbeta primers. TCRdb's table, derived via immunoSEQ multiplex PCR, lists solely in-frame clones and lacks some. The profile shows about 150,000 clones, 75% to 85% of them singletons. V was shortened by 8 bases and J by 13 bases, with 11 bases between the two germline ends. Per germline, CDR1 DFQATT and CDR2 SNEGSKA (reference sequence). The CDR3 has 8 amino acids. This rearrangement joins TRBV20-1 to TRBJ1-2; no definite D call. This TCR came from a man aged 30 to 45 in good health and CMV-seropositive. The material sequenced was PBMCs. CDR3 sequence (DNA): TGCAGTCCGAAAAGCTTCACCTTC. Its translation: CSPKSFTF.